The 26 T cell receptor beta chains given below trace back to one sample, sequenced in a study of blood T cell repertoires in COVID-19. The assay was immunoSEQ multiplex PCR, and TCRdb's table has in-frame clones only and misses some. The data show 250,000 to 300,000 clones, around 84% seen once. Sequenced sample: peripheral blood. The receptor source for this set is a man aged 55 to 70 with acute or convalescent COVID-19.

The CDR3 DNA reads TGTGCCAGCAGTGAGAGAGGGTATAGCAATCAGCCCCAGCATTTT. Residues: CASSERGYSNQPQHF. J is TRBJ1-5 and V is TRBV2; D is ambiguous. The CDR3 has 15 residues. Per germline, CDR1 SNHLY and CDR2 FYNNEI. Trimming left V 3 bases short and J 0 bases short, with 9 bases between.

V usage is TRBV18 and J usage is TRBJ2-1, with a tentative D call TRBD2 (6 bases). From germline, CDR1 is KGHSH and CDR2 LQKENI. The CDR3 contains 15 residues. The germline V and J ends were trimmed by 6 bases and 5 bases, with 17 bases remaining between them. The CDR3 DNA sequence: TGTGCCAGCTCGCCATACAGGAGGGGAAACAATGAGCAGTTCTTC. Translated, it gives CASSPYRRGNNEQFF. Full variable domain (missing parts from reference TRBV18 and TRBJ2-1): NAGVMQNPRHLVRRRGQEARLRCSPMKGHSHVYWYRQLPEEGLKFMVYLQKENIIDESGMPKERFSAEFPKEGPSILRIQQVVRGDSAAYFCASSPYRRGNNEQFFGPGTRLTVL.

CDR3 residues: CASSVVTGSEQYF. The CDR3 region has the DNA TGTGCCAGCAGTGTTGTGACAGGGAGCGAGCAGTACTTC. The chain joins TRBV25-1 to TRBJ2-7; 7 bases are shared with TRBD1. The CDR3 spans 13 residues. The germline CDR1 and CDR2 sequences are MGHDK and SYGVNS. V gave up 4 bases and J gave up 6 bases; unmatched junction bases: 6.

The rearrangement joins TRBV12-3 or TRBV12-4 to TRBJ2-1; 8 bases are shared with TRBD2. The CDR3 spans 13 residues. V shed 10 bases and J 5 bases; nucleotides not matched to a gene: 7. CDR3 DNA: TGTGCCATATTTAGCGGGGCCGACAATGAGCAGTTCTTC. The encoded protein is CAIFSGADNEQFF.

This rearrangement joins TRBV6-2 or TRBV6-3 to TRBJ2-2; 8 positions agree with TRBD2. Trimming cost V 5 bases and J 7 bases; bases outside gene matches: 12. The length of the CDR3 is 16 residues. Germline-derived CDR1 and CDR2 are MNHEY and SVGEGT. Here the CDR3 reads CASSDPSGGVSGELFF. CDR3 nucleotides: TGTGCCAGCAGTGACCCGAGCGGGGGAGTAAGCGGGGAGCTGTTTTTT.

This clone turned up a few times. The chain is built from TRBV3-1 (or the pseudogene TRBV3-2) and TRBJ2-7, with 8 bases matching TRBD2. Germline lookup yields CDR1 LGHDT and CDR2 YNNKEL (reference sequence). The CDR3 totals 14 residues. J gave up 4 bases and V 3 bases, and 5 bases lay outside the gene matches. The CDR3 region has the DNA TGTGCCAGCAGCCAGCGGGGGGAGGGATACGAGCAGTACTTC. Translated, it gives CASSQRGEGYEQYF.

The CDR3 DNA follows: TGTGCCAGCAGCTTAAGACTAGCGGGGGTTTGGGACACCGGGGAGCTGTTTTTT. It yields the protein CASSLRLAGVWDTGELFF. The J gene is TRBJ2-2, the V gene TRBV7-3, with TRBD2 identical over 12 bases. The CDR3 runs to 18 residues. Trimming took 1 base from V and 3 from J; bases not matched to a gene: 6. Germline V gives CDR1 SGHTA, CDR2 FQGTGA.

This chain connects TRBV10-3 to TRBJ1-6, with D tentatively TRBD1 (6 bases). Germline loops: CDR1 ENHRY, CDR2 SYGVKD. V lost 6 bases and J lost 9, with 12 bases in between. The CDR3 runs to 13 residues. The DNA for the CDR3 is TGTGCCATCAGGGGGGGGGCGACTTCACCCCTCCACTTT. Protein sequence: CAIRGGATSPLHF.

V usage is TRBV5-1 and J usage is TRBJ2-5; possible D gene TRBD1, 5 bases. From germline, CDR1 is SGHRS and CDR2 YFSETQ. V lost 6 bases, J lost 1 base, and 13 bases lay in between. The CDR3 totals 14 residues. The CDR3 nucleotides read TGCGCCAGCACCAAGACAGACCCCCAAGAGACCCAGTACTTC. It yields the protein CASTKTDPQETQYF.

The chain combines TRBV2 with TRBJ2-3; D might be TRBD2 (9 bases). The CDR3 sequence is 15 residues long. V lost 10 bases and J lost 6, with 23 bases in between. Germline V gives CDR1 SNHLY, CDR2 FYNNEI. In DNA, the CDR3 is TGTGCCACCAGGGGGCGGCGGGAGGGATCCGATACGCAGTATTTT. This codes for CATRGRREGSDTQYF.

The gene calls are TRBV9 and TRBJ2-1; a weak D match, TRBD2 (7 bases). The germline gives CDR1 SGDLS, CDR2 YYNGEE. Trimming removed 3 bases from V and 3 bases from J, with 19 bases in between. This CDR3 is 17 amino acids long. The CDR3 bases are TGTGCCAGCAGCGGGGCTCAAGGGGGGGCCTTCTACAATGAGCAGTTCTTC. This encodes CASSGAQGGAFYNEQFF.

CDR3: CASSLDSIFSYEQYF. The CDR3 bases are TGTGCCAGCAGTCTAGACAGCATTTTCTCCTACGAGCAGTACTTC. V is TRBV6-6 and J is TRBJ2-7, with D possibly matching TRBD1 (5 bases). Germline V lookup: CDR1 MNHNY, CDR2 SVGAGI (reference sequence). The CDR3 runs 15 residues. The V and J ends lost 5 bases and 0 bases respectively, with 14 bases between them.

V and J are TRBV27 and TRBJ2-5; TRBD1 matches 8 bases. The length of the CDR3 is 15 residues. Germline V CDR1 and CDR2: MNHEY, SMNVEV (reference sequence). Trimming removed 5 bases from V and 4 bases from J; junction bases left unmatched: 9. CDR3 DNA sequence: TGTGCCAGCAGTCCTTCGGACAGGGCAGTAGAGACCCAGTACTTC. It translates to CASSPSDRAVETQYF.

This chain joins TRBV4-1 and TRBJ2-5; D may be TRBD2 (5 bases). Germline V gene lookup returns CDR1 MGHRA and CDR2 YSYEKL. The CDR3 length is 16 residues. V lost 0 bases, J lost 5 bases, and 16 bases lay in between. CDR3 protein: CASSQDRSRRGETQYF. In DNA, the CDR3 is TGCGCCAGCAGCCAAGATCGTAGCAGGAGAGGGGAGACCCAGTACTTC.

The CDR3 loop is CASSYRTGSVNTEAFF. The DNA for the CDR3 is TGTGCCAGCAGTTACAGGACAGGGAGCGTGAACACTGAAGCTTTCTTT. The V call is TRBV6-5, the J call TRBJ1-1; TRBD1 matches 8 bases. The CDR3 totals 16 residues. The trim removed 2 bases at V and 0 bases at J, leaving 5 bases unmatched. Germline CDR1 reads MNHEY; CDR2 reads SVGAGI.

J is TRBJ2-6 and V is TRBV19; maybe TRBD2 (6 bases). The V gene's germline CDR1 is LNHDA and CDR2 SQIVND (reference sequence). This CDR3 is 19 amino acids long. The V end was cut by 7 bases, the J end by 3 bases, with 25 bases between. The CDR3 here is CASKGWMEGSLGGANVLTF. CDR3 DNA: TGTGCCAGTAAGGGTTGGATGGAGGGATCGCTGGGTGGGGCCAACGTCCTGACTTTC.

The chain recombines TRBV10-3 with TRBJ2-3, with 11 bases matching TRBD2. The V gene end was trimmed by 8 bases and the J gene end by 0 bases; junction bases not matched to a gene: 10. This CDR3 has 17 residues. Germline V gene lookup returns CDR1 ENHRY and CDR2 SYGVKD. CDR3 coding DNA: TGTGCCATCGCCGGGACTAGCGGTGTGGGGAGCACAGATACGCAGTATTTT. This sequence encodes CAIAGTSGVGSTDTQYF.

The chain has TRBV5-6 and TRBJ2-7, with a possible D match to TRBD1 (6 bases). The CDR3 extends over 14 amino acids. Trimming left V 2 bases short and J 9 bases short, with 18 bases between. Germline loops: CDR1 SGHDT, CDR2 YYEEEE. The CDR3 region has the DNA TGTGCCAGCAGCTTCCTCAACAGGGACCTATCGCAGTACTTC. It yields the protein CASSFLNRDLSQYF.

The chain's CDR3 is CASSGSTGNYGYTF. For the CDR3, the DNA is TGCGCCAGCAGCGGGAGTACAGGGAACTATGGCTACACCTTC. The gene calls are TRBV5-1 and TRBJ1-2, with D possibly matching TRBD1 (6 bases). There are 14 residues in the CDR3. From germline, CDR1 is SGHRS and CDR2 YFSETQ. Trimming removed 4 bases from V and 2 bases from J, with 12 bases in between.

The rearrangement joins TRBV19 to TRBJ2-4, with TRBD1 matching over 11 bases. V lost 8 bases, J lost 4 bases, and 7 bases stayed unmatched. Per the germline V gene, CDR1 is LNHDA and CDR2 is SQIVND (reference sequence). This CDR3 spans 15 amino acids. In DNA form, the CDR3 reads TGTGCCAGTGGTGGGACAGGGGGAAGTAAAAACATTCAGTACTTC. It encodes CASGGTGGSKNIQYF.

CDR3 sequence: CASSPTTVNTGELFF. In nucleotides, the CDR3 is TGTGCCAGCAGCCCTACGACAGTAAACACCGGGGAGCTGTTTTTT. This sequence joins TRBV7-6 and TRBJ2-2, with D maybe TRBD1 (5 bases). Germline V lookup: CDR1 SGHVS, CDR2 FNYEAQ. Trimming left V 5 bases short and J 2 bases short, with 12 bases between. The CDR3 has 15 amino acids.

CDR3 in amino acids: CASSYSSGRGDTQYF. For the CDR3, the DNA is TGCGCCAGCAGCTATAGTAGCGGGAGGGGCGATACGCAGTATTTT. The V gene is TRBV4-3, the J gene TRBJ2-3; 11 nucleotides align to TRBD2. The V gene end was trimmed by 5 bases and the J gene end by 6 bases; junction bases not matched to a gene: 7. This CDR3 region has 15 residues. Germline V lookup: CDR1 LGHNA, CDR2 YSLEER.

This chain links TRBV5-1 with TRBJ1-4, with TRBD1 matching over 8 bases. V gave up 0 bases and J gave up 2 bases; unmatched junction bases: 9. The CDR3 has 18 amino acids. Per the germline V gene, CDR1 is SGHRS and CDR2 is YFSETQ. The CDR3 DNA sequence: TGCGCCAGCAGCTTGGTACTCAGGGGGCAGGGGACTAATGAAAAACTGTTTTTT. Translated, it gives CASSLVLRGQGTNEKLFF.

V usage is TRBV6-4 and J usage is TRBJ2-2; D remains unclear. Trimming cost V 0 bases and J 2 bases, with 13 bases left between them. CDR3 size: 17 residues. Per the germline V gene, CDR1 is MRHNA and CDR2 is SNTAGT. The CDR3 reads CASSDSSSGENTGELFF. The CDR3 coding sequence is TGTGCCAGCAGTGACTCCTCGTCTGGAGAAAACACCGGGGAGCTGTTTTTT.

V usage is TRBV13 and J usage is TRBJ2-7; TRBD1 agrees at 8 bases. Germline trimming cut 2 bases from V and 7 bases from J; bases unmatched to any gene: 7. This CDR3 spans 14 amino acids. In germline, CDR1 is PRHDT, CDR2 FYEKMQ (reference sequence). The CDR3 spells CASSLYQGALEQYF. CDR3 coding DNA: TGTGCCAGCAGCTTATATCAGGGGGCGCTTGAGCAGTACTTC.

The rearrangement joins TRBV2 to TRBJ2-5; maybe TRBD2 (5 bases). Trimming removed 7 bases from V and 7 bases from J, with 16 bases in between. Germline loops: CDR1 SNHLY, CDR2 FYNNEI. The CDR3 is 13 amino acids. The CDR3 sequence is CASMVAGPLTQYF. The CDR3 coding sequence is TGTGCCAGCATGGTTGCGGGCCCCCTGACCCAGTACTTC.